Listed here is a single T cell receptor (beta chain). Antigen specificity is unknown. Blood specimens came from baseline, cycle 4 day 1, and cycle 7 day 1. Method: immunoSEQ multiplex PCR; TCRdb's copy keeps in-frame clones and lacks some. Here the sample spans tens of thousands of clones, 84% being singletons. These data are taken from a study of OX40 agonist ivuxolimab in advanced cancers. Study outcomes and limitations: The study found that CD8+ T cells averaged more expanded clones than CD4+. Determination of antigen specificity was not performed for the expanded peripheral T cells. Partial responders at 0.1-3.0 mg/kg had among the lowest clonal expansion.

Trimming took off 0 bases at V and 4 bases at J, with 17 bases between the two ends. Germline assignment: CDR1 SGHRS and CDR2 YFSETQ. This CDR3 has 16 amino acids. This chain joins TRBV5-1 and TRBJ2-7; TRBD2 might be the D (7 bases). Here the sequenced sample was CD4+ or CD8+ T cells sorted from blood, taken in a trial of the OX40 agonist ivuxolimab. The receptor's source is an adult with an advanced solid tumor such as melanoma, head and neck, liver or kidney cancer. Here the CDR3 reads CASSLGPSRGAYEQYF. In DNA form, the CDR3 reads TGCGCCAGCAGCTTGGGGCCCAGTCGGGGGGCTTACGAGCAGTACTTC.